The 8 T cell receptor beta chains listed next were all sequenced from one sample in a study of blood T cell repertoires in COVID-19. The method was immunoSEQ multiplex PCR; TCRdb's version includes in-frame clones alone and lacks a portion of them. The sample lists 50,000 to 65,000 clones; 55% to 75% were seen once. Sequenced input: peripheral blood. The source is a woman in her 70s with COVID-19, enrolled during active disease.

This clone came up once. The rearrangement uses TRBV2 and TRBJ2-7; 7 bases line up with TRBD1. The germline CDR1 and CDR2 sequences are SNHLY and FYNNEI. The CDR3 is 14 amino acids. V lost 3 bases to trimming and J lost 5 bases; unmatched junction nucleotides: 7. CDR3 DNA: TGTGCCAGCAGTGAGTTCAGGGGGATCGACGAGCAGTACTTC. The encoded protein is CASSEFRGIDEQYF.

This clone has only one observation. The chain has TRBV2 and TRBJ2-7, with D tentatively TRBD1 (7 bases). CDR3 size: 12 residues. Trimming shortened V by 4 bases and J by 5 bases, and 9 bases separated the two germline ends. From germline, CDR1 is SNHLY and CDR2 FYNNEI. The CDR3 nucleotides read TGTGCCAGCAGTGTCAGGGGGGACGAGCAGTACTTC. Its protein product is CASSVRGDEQYF.

The sample holds a few counts of this clone. V usage is TRBV7-6 and J usage is TRBJ2-1; D is ambiguous. Germline V gene sequence: CDR1 SGHVS, CDR2 FNYEAQ. The CDR3 loop spans 16 amino acids. Trimming stripped 5 bases from V and 0 bases from J, with 14 bases between. Written as DNA, the CDR3 is TGTGCCAGCAGCACCGTGACAATCAGCTCCTACAATGAGCAGTTCTTC. This gives the protein CASSTVTISSYNEQFF.

This clone was found a few times. The genes are TRBV7-6 and TRBJ2-5; D perhaps matches TRBD1 (6 bases). Germline CDR1 SGHVS, CDR2 FNYEAQ. The CDR3 is 14 residues long. Between the trimmed V and J ends, which lost 5 bases and 4 bases, there was a span of 14 bases. DNA of the CDR3: TGTGCCAGCAGCCCTACAGGGATAGGAGAGACCCAGTACTTC. Translation gives CASSPTGIGETQYF. Looking up the rest from reference TRBV7-6 and TRBJ2-5 gives the full variable domain: GAGVSQSPRYKVTKRGQDVALRCDPISGHVSLYWYRQALGQGPEFLTYFNYEAQQDKSGLPNDRFSAERPEGSISTLTIQRTEQRDSAMYRCASSPTGIGETQYFGPGTRLLVL.

This clone was counted at least ten times. J is TRBJ1-4 and V is TRBV19; D ambiguous. The V gene lost 5 bases and the J gene lost 3 bases, with 7 bases spanning the gap. The CDR3 has 13 residues. Germline assignment: CDR1 LNHDA and CDR2 SQIVND (reference sequence). CDR3 bases: TGTGCCAGTAGTCTCCGGGCTAATGAAAAACTGTTTTTT. Translating gives CASSLRANEKLFF.

CDR3 residues: CASSLWGDGAFF. For the CDR3, the DNA is TGTGCCAGCAGCTTATGGGGAGATGGAGCTTTCTTT. The chain carries TRBV11-2 and TRBJ1-1; the D is unclear. The length of the CDR3 is 12 residues. Trimming left V 2 bases short and J 10 bases short, with 11 bases between. Per germline, CDR1 SGHAT and CDR2 FQNNGV.

The chain combines TRBV5-4 with TRBJ2-2; weak D call: TRBD2 (5 bases). There are 14 residues in the CDR3. Per germline, CDR1 SGHNT and CDR2 YYREEE (reference sequence). V was clipped by 2 bases and J by 1 base, with 6 bases between them. As DNA, the CDR3 is TGTGCCAGCAGCTTCGGAGGGAACACCGGGGAGCTGTTTTTT. Its protein is CASSFGGNTGELFF.

This sequence joins TRBV7-2 and TRBJ2-5, with D uncertain. CDR3 length: 13 amino acids. The germline V and J ends were trimmed by 2 bases and 1 base, with 5 bases remaining between them. Germline V CDR1 and CDR2: SGHTA, FQGNSA. For the CDR3, the DNA is TGTGCCAGCAGCTTACTAAGCCAAGAGACCCAGTACTTC. Protein sequence: CASSLLSQETQYF.